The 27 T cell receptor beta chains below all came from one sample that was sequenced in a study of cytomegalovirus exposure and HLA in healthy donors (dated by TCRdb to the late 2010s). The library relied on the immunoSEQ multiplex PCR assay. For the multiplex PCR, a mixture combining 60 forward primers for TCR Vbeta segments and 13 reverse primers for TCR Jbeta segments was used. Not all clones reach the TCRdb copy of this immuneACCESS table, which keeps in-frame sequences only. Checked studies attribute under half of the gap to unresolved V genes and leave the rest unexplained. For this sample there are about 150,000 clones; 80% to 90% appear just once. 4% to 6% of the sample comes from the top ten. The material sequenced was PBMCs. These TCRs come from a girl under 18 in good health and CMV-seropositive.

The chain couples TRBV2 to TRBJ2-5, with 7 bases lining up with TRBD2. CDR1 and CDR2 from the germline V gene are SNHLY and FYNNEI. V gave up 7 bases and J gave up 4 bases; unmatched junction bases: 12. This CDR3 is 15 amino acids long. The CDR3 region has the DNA TGTGCCAGCAACTTAGACGCGGGGAGGGGAGAGACCCAGTACTTC. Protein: CASNLDAGRGETQYF.

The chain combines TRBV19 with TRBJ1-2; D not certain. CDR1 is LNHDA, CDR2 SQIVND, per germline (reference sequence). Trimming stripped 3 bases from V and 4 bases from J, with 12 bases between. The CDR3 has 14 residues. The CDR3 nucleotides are TGTGCCAGTAGTATCTTGGCCCAGGCCTATGGCTACACCTTC. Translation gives CASSILAQAYGYTF.

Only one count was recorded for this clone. CDR3 coding DNA: TGTGCCTGGATCCCGCCGGGACTAGCGGGGTACAATGAGCAGTTCTTC. Protein product: CAWIPPGLAGYNEQFF. The chain is built from TRBV30 and TRBJ2-1; 13 bases are a match to TRBD2. V shed 4 bases and J 4 bases; nucleotides not matched to a gene: 7. The CDR3 is 16 amino acids. Looked up from germline, CDR1 is GTSNPN and CDR2 is SVGIG (reference sequence). Full variable domain (rest looked up from reference TRBV30 and TRBJ2-1): SQTIHQWPATLVQPVGSPLSLECTVEGTSNPNLYWYRQAAGRGLQLLFYSVGIGQISSEVPQNLSASRPQDRQFILSSKKLLLSDSGFYLCAWIPPGLAGYNEQFFGPGTRLTVL.

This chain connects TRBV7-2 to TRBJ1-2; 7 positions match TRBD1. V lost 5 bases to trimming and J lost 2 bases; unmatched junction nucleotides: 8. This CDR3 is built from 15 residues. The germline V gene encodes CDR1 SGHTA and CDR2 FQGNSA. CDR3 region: CASSPGQGGNYGYTF. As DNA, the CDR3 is TGTGCCAGCAGCCCTGGCCAGGGGGGAAACTATGGCTACACCTTC.

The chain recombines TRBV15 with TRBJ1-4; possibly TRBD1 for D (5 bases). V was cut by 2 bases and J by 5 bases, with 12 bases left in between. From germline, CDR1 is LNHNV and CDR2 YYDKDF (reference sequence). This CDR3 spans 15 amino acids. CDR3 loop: CATSRNREGNEKLFF. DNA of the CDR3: TGTGCCACCAGCAGAAATCGGGAGGGGAATGAAAAACTGTTTTTT. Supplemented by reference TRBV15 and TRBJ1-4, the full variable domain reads DAMVIQNPRYQVTQFGKPVTLSCSQTLNHNVMYWYQQKSSQAPKLLFHYYDKDFNNEADTPDNFQSRRPNTSFCFLDIRSPGLGDTAMYLCATSRNREGNEKLFFGSGTQLSVL.

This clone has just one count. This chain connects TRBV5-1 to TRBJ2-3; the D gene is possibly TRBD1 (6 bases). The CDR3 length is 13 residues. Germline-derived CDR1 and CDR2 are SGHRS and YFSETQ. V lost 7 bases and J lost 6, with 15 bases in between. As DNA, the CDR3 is TGCGCCAGCGGAACAGGGCCCTGGGATACGCAGTATTTT. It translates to CASGTGPWDTQYF. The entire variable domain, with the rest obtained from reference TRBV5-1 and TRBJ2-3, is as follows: KAGVTQTPRYLIKTRGQQVTLSCSPISGHRSVSWYQQTPGQGLQFLFEYFSETQRNKGNFPGRFSGRQFSNSRSEMNVSTLELGDSALYLCASGTGPWDTQYFGPGTRLTVL.

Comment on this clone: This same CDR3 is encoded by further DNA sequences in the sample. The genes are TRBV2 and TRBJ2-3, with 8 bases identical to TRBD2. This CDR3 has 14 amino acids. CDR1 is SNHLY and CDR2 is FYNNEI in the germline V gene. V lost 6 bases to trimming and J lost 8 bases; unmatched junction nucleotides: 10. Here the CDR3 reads CASRVAGSAGTQYF. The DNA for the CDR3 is TGTGCCAGCAGGGTAGCGGGGAGTGCCGGTACGCAGTATTTT.

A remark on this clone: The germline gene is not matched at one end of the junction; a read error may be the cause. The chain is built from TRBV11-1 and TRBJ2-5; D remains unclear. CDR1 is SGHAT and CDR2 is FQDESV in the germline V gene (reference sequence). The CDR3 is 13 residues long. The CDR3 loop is CASNLRYQETQYF. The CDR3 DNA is TGTGCCAGCAACTTACGCTATCAAGAGACCCAGTACTTC.

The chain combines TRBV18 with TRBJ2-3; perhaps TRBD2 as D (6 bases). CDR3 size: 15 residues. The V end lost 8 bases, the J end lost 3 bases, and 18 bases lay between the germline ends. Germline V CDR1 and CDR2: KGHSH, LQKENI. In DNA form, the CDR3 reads TGTGCCAGCGAGCGGCCGGGGGTTAGGACAGATACGCAGTATTTT. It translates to CASERPGVRTDTQYF.

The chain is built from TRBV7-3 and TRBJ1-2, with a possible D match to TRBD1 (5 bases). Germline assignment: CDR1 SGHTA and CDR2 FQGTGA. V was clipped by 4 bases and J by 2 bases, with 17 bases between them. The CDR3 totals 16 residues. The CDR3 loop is CASSSFPPDRNYGYTF. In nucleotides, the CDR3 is TGTGCCAGCAGCTCCTTCCCGCCAGACAGAAACTATGGCTACACCTTC.

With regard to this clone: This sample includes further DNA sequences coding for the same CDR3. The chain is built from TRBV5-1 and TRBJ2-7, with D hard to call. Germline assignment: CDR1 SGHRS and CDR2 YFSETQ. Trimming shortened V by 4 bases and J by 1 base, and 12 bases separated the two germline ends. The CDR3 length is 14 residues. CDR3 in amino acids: CASSPVAGSYEQYF. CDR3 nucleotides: TGCGCCAGCAGCCCGGTCGCAGGATCCTACGAGCAGTACTTC.

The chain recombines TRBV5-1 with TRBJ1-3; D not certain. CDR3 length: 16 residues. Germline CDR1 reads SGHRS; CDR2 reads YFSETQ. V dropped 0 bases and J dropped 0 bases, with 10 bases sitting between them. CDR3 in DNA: TGCGCCAGCAGCTTGGATGGGCTTAGCTCTGGAAACACCATATATTTT. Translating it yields CASSLDGLSSGNTIYF.

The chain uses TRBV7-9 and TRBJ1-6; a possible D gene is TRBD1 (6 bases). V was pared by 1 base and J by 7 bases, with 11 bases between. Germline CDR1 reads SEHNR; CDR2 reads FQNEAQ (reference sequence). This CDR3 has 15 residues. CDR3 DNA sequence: TGTGCCAGCAGCTTAGTACAGGGTAGGAATTCACCCCTCCACTTT. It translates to CASSLVQGRNSPLHF.

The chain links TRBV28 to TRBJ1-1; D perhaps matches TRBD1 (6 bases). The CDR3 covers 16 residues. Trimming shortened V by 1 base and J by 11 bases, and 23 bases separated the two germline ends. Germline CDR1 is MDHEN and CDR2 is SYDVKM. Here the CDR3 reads CASSLYGLGAGVFAFF. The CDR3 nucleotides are TGTGCCAGCAGTTTATATGGTTTGGGGGCAGGGGTTTTTGCTTTCTTT.

The CDR3 loop reads CASSMSSGGAGEQFF. The CDR3 nucleotides are TGCGCCAGCAGCATGTCTAGCGGGGGGGCAGGCGAGCAGTTCTTC. The rearrangement joins TRBV5-1 to TRBJ2-1; 12 bases are a match to TRBD2. J lost 10 bases, V lost 4 bases, and 9 bases had no gene match. CDR1 is SGHRS, CDR2 YFSETQ, per germline. This CDR3 region has 15 residues.

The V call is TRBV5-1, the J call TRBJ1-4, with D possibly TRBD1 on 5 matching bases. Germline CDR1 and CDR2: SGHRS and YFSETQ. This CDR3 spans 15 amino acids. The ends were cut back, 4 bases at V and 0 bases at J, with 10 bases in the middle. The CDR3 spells CASSGGTSTNEKLFF. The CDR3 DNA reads TGCGCCAGCAGCGGGGGGACTTCAACTAATGAAAAACTGTTTTTT.

CDR3 DNA sequence: TGTGCCAGCAGTATGACAGGGAGGACCTACGAGCAGTACTTC. It codes for CASSMTGRTYEQYF. V is TRBV6-5 and J is TRBJ2-7, with a tentative D call TRBD1 (7 bases). V shed 5 bases and J shed 2 bases, with 13 bases lying between them. CDR1 is MNHEY, CDR2 SVGAGI, per germline. The CDR3 is made up of 14 amino acids.

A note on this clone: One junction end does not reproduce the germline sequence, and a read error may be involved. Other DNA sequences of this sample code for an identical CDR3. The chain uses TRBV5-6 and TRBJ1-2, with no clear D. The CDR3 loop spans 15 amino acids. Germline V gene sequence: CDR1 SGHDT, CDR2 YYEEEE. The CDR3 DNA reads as TGTGCCAGCAGCTTGGTGTATTCGTCTAACTACGGCTACACCTTC. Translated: CASSLVYSSNYGYTF.

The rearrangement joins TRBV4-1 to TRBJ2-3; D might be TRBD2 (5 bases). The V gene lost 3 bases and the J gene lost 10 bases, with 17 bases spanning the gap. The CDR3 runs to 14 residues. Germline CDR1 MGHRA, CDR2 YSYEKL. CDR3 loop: CASSHPSRLVPQYF. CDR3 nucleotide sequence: TGCGCCAGCAGCCATCCTAGCCGGCTAGTCCCGCAGTATTTT.

CDR3 sequence reads: CASFGQGLYGYTF. The CDR3 region has the DNA TGTGCCAGCTTCGGACAGGGGCTGTATGGCTACACCTTC. This sequence joins TRBV2 and TRBJ1-2; 9 nucleotides line up with TRBD1. The V gene end was trimmed by 8 bases and the J gene end by 5 bases; junction bases not matched to a gene: 6. The CDR3 consists of 13 residues. Germline V gene lookup returns CDR1 SNHLY and CDR2 FYNNEI.

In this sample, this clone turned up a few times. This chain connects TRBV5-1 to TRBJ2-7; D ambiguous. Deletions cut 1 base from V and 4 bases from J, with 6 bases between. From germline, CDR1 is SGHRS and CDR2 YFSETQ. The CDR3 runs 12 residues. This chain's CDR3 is CASSLNEYEQYF. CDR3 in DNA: TGCGCCAGCAGCTTGAACGAGTACGAGCAGTACTTC. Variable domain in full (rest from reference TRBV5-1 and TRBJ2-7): KAGVTQTPRYLIKTRGQQVTLSCSPISGHRSVSWYQQTPGQGLQFLFEYFSETQRNKGNFPGRFSGRQFSNSRSEMNVSTLELGDSALYLCASSLNEYEQYFGPGTRLTVT.

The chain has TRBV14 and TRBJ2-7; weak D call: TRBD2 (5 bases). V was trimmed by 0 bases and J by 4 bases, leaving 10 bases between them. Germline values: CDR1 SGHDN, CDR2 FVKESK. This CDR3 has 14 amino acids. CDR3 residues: CASSQEWGVYEQYF. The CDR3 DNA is TGTGCCAGCAGCCAAGAATGGGGAGTTTACGAGCAGTACTTC.

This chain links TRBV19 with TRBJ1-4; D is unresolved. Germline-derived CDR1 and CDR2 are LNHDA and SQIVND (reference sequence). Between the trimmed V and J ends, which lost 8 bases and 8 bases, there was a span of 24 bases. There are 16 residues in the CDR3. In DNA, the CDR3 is TGTGCCAGTGGATATTCCGTACAGCGGGGTCGGGAAAAACTGTTTTTT. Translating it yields CASGYSVQRGREKLFF.

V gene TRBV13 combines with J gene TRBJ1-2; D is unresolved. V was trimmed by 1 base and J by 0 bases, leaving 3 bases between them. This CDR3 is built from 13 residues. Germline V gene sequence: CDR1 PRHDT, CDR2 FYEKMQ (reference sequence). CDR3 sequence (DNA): TGTGCCAGCAGCTTAGCAGCTAACTATGGCTACACCTTC. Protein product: CASSLAANYGYTF.

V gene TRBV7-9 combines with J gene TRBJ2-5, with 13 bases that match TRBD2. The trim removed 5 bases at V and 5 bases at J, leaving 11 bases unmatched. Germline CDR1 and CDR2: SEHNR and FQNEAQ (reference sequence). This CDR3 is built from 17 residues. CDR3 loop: CASSKTSGGPGGETQYF. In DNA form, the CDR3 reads TGTGCCAGCAGCAAGACTAGCGGGGGGCCTGGAGGGGAGACCCAGTACTTC.

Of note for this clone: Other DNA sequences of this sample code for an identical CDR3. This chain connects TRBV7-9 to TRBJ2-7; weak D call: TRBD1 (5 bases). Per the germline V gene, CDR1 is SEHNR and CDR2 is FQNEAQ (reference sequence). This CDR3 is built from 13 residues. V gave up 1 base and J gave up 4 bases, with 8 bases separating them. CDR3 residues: CASSLGTGYEQYF. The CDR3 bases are TGTGCCAGCAGCTTAGGCACAGGATACGAGCAGTACTTC.

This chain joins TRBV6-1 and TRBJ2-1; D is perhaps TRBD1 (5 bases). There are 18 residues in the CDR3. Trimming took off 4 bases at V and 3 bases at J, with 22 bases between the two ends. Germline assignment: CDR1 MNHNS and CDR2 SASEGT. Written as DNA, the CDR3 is TGTGCCAGCAGTGGGGGCCTTACAGCAGCTCCCCGCTACAATGAGCAGTTCTTC. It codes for CASSGGLTAAPRYNEQFF.